Presented here are 27 T cell receptor beta chains from one specimen sequenced in a study of blood T cell repertoires in COVID-19. Measured with immunoSEQ multiplex PCR; TCRdb has only the in-frame clones, and not every one. The sample lists roughly 330,000 clones, approximately 90% occurring once. The sample consisted of peripheral blood. These receptors came from a woman in her forties or fifties with active or convalescent COVID-19.

The J gene is TRBJ2-7, the V gene TRBV6-5; 7 nucleotides align to TRBD1. Germline V gene lookup returns CDR1 MNHEY and CDR2 SVGAGI. Germline trimming cut 0 bases from V and 0 bases from J; bases unmatched to any gene: 5. The CDR3 sequence is 16 residues long. CDR3 in DNA: TGTGCCAGCAGTTACTCGGTTGGACAGGCCTCCTACGAGCAGTACTTC. Protein: CASSYSVGQASYEQYF.

The rearrangement uses TRBV19 and TRBJ2-3; D call uncertain. The CDR3 length is 16 residues. Trimming shortened V by 4 bases and J by 2 bases, and 16 bases separated the two germline ends. Germline V gene sequence: CDR1 LNHDA, CDR2 SQIVND (reference sequence). The CDR3, as DNA: TGTGCCAGTAGTACCAAACTACCAACACTCACAGATACGCAGTATTTT. Its protein is CASSTKLPTLTDTQYF. Variable domain in full (rest from reference TRBV19 and TRBJ2-3): DGGITQSPKYLFRKEGQNVTLSCEQNLNHDAMYWYRQDPGQGLRLIYYSQIVNDFQKGDIAEGYSVSREKKESFPLTVTSAQKNPTAFYLCASSTKLPTLTDTQYFGPGTRLTVL.

This clone is a singleton in its sample. This chain links TRBV28 with TRBJ1-5; perhaps TRBD1 as D (6 bases). The CDR3 runs 16 residues. Trimming stripped 3 bases from V and 5 bases from J, with 17 bases between. Germline V gives CDR1 MDHEN, CDR2 SYDVKM. This CDR3 reads CASSFQTGKLYQPQHF. In DNA form, the CDR3 reads TGTGCCAGCAGTTTTCAAACAGGGAAACTTTATCAGCCCCAGCATTTT.

This chain links TRBV5-1 with TRBJ2-1; 13 bases align to TRBD2. The CDR3 sequence is 17 residues long. CDR1 and CDR2 from the germline V gene are SGHRS and YFSETQ. The V segment lost 3 bases and the J segment 2 bases; nucleotides outside the gene matches: 5. Written as DNA, the CDR3 is TGCGCCAGCAGCTCCGGGACTAGCGGGGATCCCTACAATGAGCAGTTCTTC. Its translation is CASSSGTSGDPYNEQFF.

The gene calls are TRBV10-3 and TRBJ1-1; D perhaps matches TRBD1 (5 bases). This CDR3 has 13 residues. Germline values: CDR1 ENHRY, CDR2 SYGVKD. V gave up 9 bases and J gave up 3 bases, with 14 bases separating them. CDR3 region: CAMGGAFDTEAFF. DNA of the CDR3: TGTGCCATGGGCGGGGCGTTCGACACTGAAGCTTTCTTT.

CDR3 coding DNA: TGTGCCAGCAGCTTACCGAACAGGGGACGGTTAACCGGGGAGCTGTTTTTT. Amino acid sequence: CASSLPNRGRLTGELFF. The rearrangement uses TRBV7-6 and TRBJ2-2; 7 bases line up with TRBD1. The length of the CDR3 is 17 residues. Germline assignment: CDR1 SGHVS and CDR2 FNYEAQ. J gave up 5 bases and V 2 bases, and 11 bases lay outside the gene matches.

Comments on this clone: In the same sample, other DNA sequences code for this CDR3. The chain joins TRBV3-1 (or the pseudogene TRBV3-2) to TRBJ2-3; TRBD2 agrees at 8 bases. The CDR3 has 15 residues. Germline CDR1 LGHDT, CDR2 YNNKEL (reference sequence). V shed 4 bases and J 2 bases; nucleotides not matched to a gene: 5. The CDR3 sequence is CASSPRGGLTDTQYF. CDR3 nucleotides: TGTGCCAGCAGCCCGCGCGGGGGGCTCACAGATACGCAGTATTTT.

This chain uses TRBV6-5 with TRBJ1-5; D gene unclear. The CDR3 is 13 residues long. V dropped 0 bases and J dropped 5 bases, with 5 bases sitting between them. Germline V gives CDR1 MNHEY, CDR2 SVGAGI. In DNA, the CDR3 is TGTGCCAGCAGTTACTCTGAGGATCAGCCCCAGCATTTT. Translated: CASSYSEDQPQHF.

The V and J genes are TRBV27 and TRBJ1-1; maybe TRBD1 (6 bases). The germline V gene encodes CDR1 MNHEY and CDR2 SMNVEV (reference sequence). V was cut by 5 bases and J by 4 bases, with 17 bases left in between. The CDR3 consists of 15 residues. The CDR3 DNA reads as TGTGCCAGCAGTAGCCACAGGGTGAGGGTCACTGAAGCTTTCTTT. Protein: CASSSHRVRVTEAFF.

The V call is TRBV4-3, the J call TRBJ2-5; 9 positions agree with TRBD1. Trimming cost V 1 base and J 3 bases; bases outside gene matches: 9. Germline V gene sequence: CDR1 LGHNA, CDR2 YSLEER. The length of the CDR3 is 17 residues. This CDR3 is CASSQALPGQGEETQYF. The CDR3 coding sequence is TGCGCCAGCAGCCAAGCCCTTCCGGGACAGGGAGAAGAGACCCAGTACTTC.

This clone was seen a handful of times. The chain recombines TRBV11-1 with TRBJ1-2; TRBD1 agrees at 9 bases. Trimming removed 1 base from V and 8 bases from J; junction bases left unmatched: 8. CDR1 is SGHAT and CDR2 is FQDESV in the germline V gene (reference sequence). The CDR3 is made up of 15 amino acids. As DNA, the CDR3 is TGTGCCAGCAGCTTAGTAGGGACAGGGCGACGAGGCTACACCTTC. This translates into CASSLVGTGRRGYTF.

The genes are TRBV6-5 and TRBJ2-1, with D possibly matching TRBD2 (5 bases). The germline V gene has CDR1 MNHEY and CDR2 SVGAGI. The CDR3 covers 13 residues. The V gene lost 2 bases and the J gene lost 3 bases, with 5 bases spanning the gap. The CDR3 reads CASSYAGYNEQFF. The CDR3 region has the DNA TGTGCCAGCAGTTACGCGGGCTACAATGAGCAGTTCTTC.

V gene TRBV6-5 combines with J gene TRBJ2-3; 9 bases are shared with TRBD2. Per germline, CDR1 MNHEY and CDR2 SVGAGI. The CDR3 contains 13 residues. The ends lost 6 bases at V and 4 bases at J; junction bases unmatched: 2. Written as DNA, the CDR3 is TGTGCCAGCAGGCTAGCGGGACCAGATACGCAGTATTTT. Translating it yields CASRLAGPDTQYF.

This rearrangement joins TRBV23-1 to TRBJ1-1, with D unclear. TRBV23-1 is an ORF, and what it does is uncertain. This CDR3 has 11 amino acids. V was clipped by 7 bases and J by 0 bases, with 3 bases between them. The CDR3: CASTMNTEAFF. Written as DNA, the CDR3 is TGCGCCAGCACCATGAACACTGAAGCTTTCTTT.

CDR3 region: CASSPGLAVVDTQYF. In DNA form, the CDR3 reads TGTGCCAGCTCACCGGGACTAGCGGTTGTGGATACGCAGTATTTT. The chain couples TRBV18 to TRBJ2-3; 11 bases are shared with TRBD2. The CDR3 is 15 residues long. CDR1 is KGHSH and CDR2 is LQKENI in the germline V gene. The ends lost 3 bases at V and 6 bases at J; junction bases unmatched: 5.

V usage is TRBV12-3 or TRBV12-4 and J usage is TRBJ1-1; D is perhaps TRBD1 (5 bases). V was cut by 5 bases and J by 11 bases, with 18 bases left in between. The length of the CDR3 is 13 residues. The DNA of the CDR3 is TGTGCCAGCAGTCCGGGACTTAGGACGTTTGCTTTCTTT. Residues: CASSPGLRTFAFF.

This clone was seen a few times. The V call is TRBV9, the J call TRBJ1-5, with TRBD1 matching 8 bases. In germline, CDR1 is SGDLS, CDR2 YYNGEE. This CDR3 spans 15 amino acids. V lost 2 bases and J lost 6; bases outside the gene matches: 7. The CDR3 here is CASSVSGTGGQPQHF. As DNA, the CDR3 is TGTGCCAGCAGCGTTTCCGGGACAGGTGGTCAGCCCCAGCATTTT.

The genes are TRBV7-3 and TRBJ1-1; no firm D call. CDR1 SGHTA and CDR2 FQGTGA come from the germline V gene. This CDR3 is 15 amino acids long. V was shortened by 8 bases and J by 1 base, with 17 bases between the two germline ends. The CDR3 region is CASALQALPNTEAFF. The CDR3 DNA reads TGTGCCAGCGCCCTCCAGGCCCTACCGAACACTGAAGCTTTCTTT.

The chain joins TRBV11-2 to TRBJ1-1, with 10 nucleotides matching TRBD1. With V trimmed by 5 bases and J by 4 bases, 16 bases remained unmatched. CDR1 is SGHAT, CDR2 FQNNGV, per germline. This CDR3 comprises 18 residues. The CDR3 DNA reads TGTGCCAGCAGCACTTTCGGGGACAGGGGTCGGATTGGCACTGAAGCTTTCTTT. As protein: CASSTFGDRGRIGTEAFF.

The chain carries TRBV7-6 and TRBJ2-6; 8 bases agree with TRBD1. The CDR3 length is 18 residues. CDR1 is SGHVS and CDR2 is FNYEAQ in the germline V gene. The J segment lost 4 bases and the V segment lost 2 bases, leaving 10 bases of the junction unmatched. CDR3 coding DNA: TGTGCCAGCAGCTTATATGGCAGGGGGCTGGGAGGGGCCAACGTCCTGACTTTC. Translating gives CASSLYGRGLGGANVLTF.

The V gene is TRBV7-9, the J gene TRBJ2-1; no clear D. CDR1 is SEHNR, CDR2 FQNEAQ, per germline (reference sequence). This CDR3 spans 13 amino acids. V dropped 5 bases and J dropped 11 bases, with 16 bases sitting between them. The CDR3 DNA reads as TGTGCCAGCAGCCCCACCAGTGGGCCTAAGCAGTTCTTC. It translates to CASSPTSGPKQFF.

This sequence joins TRBV7-2 and TRBJ2-5; 7 bases align to TRBD2. Trimming cost V 4 bases and J 7 bases; bases outside gene matches: 6. Germline assignment: CDR1 SGHTA and CDR2 FQGNSA. The CDR3 runs to 13 residues. The CDR3 spells CASSWTSSGTQYF. The DNA for the CDR3 is TGTGCCAGCAGCTGGACTAGTTCAGGGACCCAGTACTTC.

This clone has just a few counts. The chain uses TRBV6-2 or TRBV6-3 and TRBJ1-2, with D tentatively TRBD1 (5 bases). V lost 0 bases and J lost 1, with 6 bases in between. The CDR3 totals 14 residues. From germline, CDR1 is MNHEY and CDR2 SVGEGT. Written as DNA, the CDR3 is TGTGCCAGCAGTTACTCAGACAGTAACTATGGCTACACCTTC. Translation: CASSYSDSNYGYTF.

The chain combines TRBV4-1 with TRBJ1-1; 8 bases are a match to TRBD1. Germline lookup yields CDR1 MGHRA and CDR2 YSYEKL. Germline trimming cut 4 bases from V and 0 bases from J; bases unmatched to any gene: 1. The CDR3 runs to 14 residues. The CDR3 spells CASSRTGMNTEAFF. CDR3 DNA sequence: TGCGCCAGCAGCCGGACAGGGATGAACACTGAAGCTTTCTTT.

The chain has TRBV2 and TRBJ2-5; tentatively, D is TRBD1 (5 bases). V lost 0 bases, J lost 4 bases, and 12 bases lay in between. This CDR3 has 15 residues. CDR1 and CDR2 (germline): SNHLY, FYNNEI. The CDR3 spells CASSEAGLPGETQYF. In nucleotides, the CDR3 is TGTGCCAGCAGTGAAGCGGGGCTCCCGGGAGAGACCCAGTACTTC.

The chain carries TRBV18 and TRBJ1-4; no clear D. Per the germline V gene, CDR1 is KGHSH and CDR2 is LQKENI. The CDR3 has 13 amino acids. Trimming removed 3 bases from V and 7 bases from J, with 9 bases in between. CDR3 loop: CASSPGLSEKLFF. The CDR3 region has the DNA TGTGCCAGCTCACCGGGCCTTTCTGAAAAACTGTTTTTT.

This chain uses TRBV28 with TRBJ2-5, with 9 bases that match TRBD2. The germline V gene encodes CDR1 MDHEN and CDR2 SYDVKM. This CDR3 has 14 amino acids. V trimming: 8 bases; J trimming: 0 bases; junction bases outside the gene matches: 4. Here the CDR3 DNA reads TGTGCCAGCCTAGCGGGGTTGTACCAAGAGACCCAGTACTTC. Amino acid sequence: CASLAGLYQETQYF.